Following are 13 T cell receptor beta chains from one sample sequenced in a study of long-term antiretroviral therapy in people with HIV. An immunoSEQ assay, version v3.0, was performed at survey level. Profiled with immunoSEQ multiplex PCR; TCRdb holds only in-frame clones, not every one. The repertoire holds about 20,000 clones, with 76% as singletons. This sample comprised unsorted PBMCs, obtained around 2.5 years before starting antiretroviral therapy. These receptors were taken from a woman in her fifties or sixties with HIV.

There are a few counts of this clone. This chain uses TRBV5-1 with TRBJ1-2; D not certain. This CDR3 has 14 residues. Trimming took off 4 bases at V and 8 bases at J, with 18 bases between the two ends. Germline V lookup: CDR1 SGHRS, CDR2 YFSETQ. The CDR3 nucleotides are TGCGCCAGCAGCCCTGGGCAGGCCGGAGGAGGCTACACCTTC. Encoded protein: CASSPGQAGGGYTF. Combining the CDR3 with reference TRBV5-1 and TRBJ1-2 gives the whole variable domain KAGVTQTPRYLIKTRGQQVTLSCSPISGHRSVSWYQQTPGQGLQFLFEYFSETQRNKGNFPGRFSGRQFSNSRSEMNVSTLELGDSALYLCASSPGQAGGGYTFGSGTRLTVV.

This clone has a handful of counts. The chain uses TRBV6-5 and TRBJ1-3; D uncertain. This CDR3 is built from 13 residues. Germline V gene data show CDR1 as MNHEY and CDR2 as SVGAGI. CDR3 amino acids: CGVGEHSGNTIYF. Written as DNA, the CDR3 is TGTGGAGTCGGGGAACATTCAGGAAACACCATATATTTT.

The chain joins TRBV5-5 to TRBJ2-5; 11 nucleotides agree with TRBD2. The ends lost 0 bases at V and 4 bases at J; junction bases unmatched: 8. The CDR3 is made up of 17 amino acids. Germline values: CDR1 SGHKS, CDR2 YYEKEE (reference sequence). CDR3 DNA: TGTGCCAGCAGCTTGGATGCTAGCGGGGGGTCCGGAGAGACCCAGTACTTC. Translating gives CASSLDASGGSGETQYF. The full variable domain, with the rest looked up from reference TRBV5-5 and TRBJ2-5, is DAGVTQSPTHLIKTRGQQVTLRCSPISGHKSVSWYQQVLGQGPQFIFQYYEKEERGRGNFPDRFSARQFPNYSSELNVNALLLGDSALYLCASSLDASGGSGETQYFGPGTRLLVL.

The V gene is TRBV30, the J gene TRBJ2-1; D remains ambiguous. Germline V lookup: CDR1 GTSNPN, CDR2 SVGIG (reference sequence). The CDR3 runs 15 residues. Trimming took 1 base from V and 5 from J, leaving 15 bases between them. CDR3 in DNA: TGTGCCTGGAGTGGGCCTCTTTGGTTGCACAATGAGCAGTTCTTC. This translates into CAWSGPLWLHNEQFF.

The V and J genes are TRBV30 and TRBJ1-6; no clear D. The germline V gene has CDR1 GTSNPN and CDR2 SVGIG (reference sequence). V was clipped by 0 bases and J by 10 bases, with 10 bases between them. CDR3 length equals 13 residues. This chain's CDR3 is CAWSVLPESPLHF. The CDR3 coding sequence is TGTGCCTGGAGTGTACTCCCTGAATCACCCCTCCACTTT.

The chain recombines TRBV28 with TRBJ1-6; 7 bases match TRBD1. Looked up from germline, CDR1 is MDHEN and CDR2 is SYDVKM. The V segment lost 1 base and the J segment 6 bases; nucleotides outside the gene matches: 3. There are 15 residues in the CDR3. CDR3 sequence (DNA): TGTGCCAGCAGTTTATTCAGGGACAGTAATTCACCCCTCCACTTT. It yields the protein CASSLFRDSNSPLHF.

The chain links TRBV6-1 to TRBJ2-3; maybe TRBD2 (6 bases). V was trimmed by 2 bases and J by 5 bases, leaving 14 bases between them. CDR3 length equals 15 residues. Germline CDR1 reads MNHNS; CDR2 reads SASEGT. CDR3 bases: TGTGCCAGCAGTGAAAGACTAGATGGGGGAGATACGCAGTATTTT. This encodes CASSERLDGGDTQYF.

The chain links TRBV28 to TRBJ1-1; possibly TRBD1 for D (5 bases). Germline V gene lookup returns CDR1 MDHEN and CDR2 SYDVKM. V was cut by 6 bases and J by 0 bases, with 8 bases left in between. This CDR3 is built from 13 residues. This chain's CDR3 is CASRRGLNTEAFF. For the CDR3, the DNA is TGTGCCAGCAGGAGGGGACTGAACACTGAAGCTTTCTTT.

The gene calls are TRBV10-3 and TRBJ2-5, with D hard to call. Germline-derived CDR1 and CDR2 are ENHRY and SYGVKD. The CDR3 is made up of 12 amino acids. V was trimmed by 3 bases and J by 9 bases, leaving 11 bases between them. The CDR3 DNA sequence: TGTGCCATCAGTGATCTATTTACGGCCCAGTACTTC. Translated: CAISDLFTAQYF.

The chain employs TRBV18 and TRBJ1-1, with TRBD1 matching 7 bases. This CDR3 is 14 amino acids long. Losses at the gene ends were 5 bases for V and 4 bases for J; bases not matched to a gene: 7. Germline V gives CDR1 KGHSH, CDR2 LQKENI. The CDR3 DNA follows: TGTGCCAGCTCAAGACAGGGTTGGGGCACTGAAGCTTTCTTT. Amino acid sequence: CASSRQGWGTEAFF.

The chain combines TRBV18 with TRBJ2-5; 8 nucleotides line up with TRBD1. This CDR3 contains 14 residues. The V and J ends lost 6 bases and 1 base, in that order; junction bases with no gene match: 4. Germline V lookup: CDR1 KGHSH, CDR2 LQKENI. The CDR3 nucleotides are TGTGCCAGCTCGCGTGGACAGGGCCAAGAGACCCAGTACTTC. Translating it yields CASSRGQGQETQYF.

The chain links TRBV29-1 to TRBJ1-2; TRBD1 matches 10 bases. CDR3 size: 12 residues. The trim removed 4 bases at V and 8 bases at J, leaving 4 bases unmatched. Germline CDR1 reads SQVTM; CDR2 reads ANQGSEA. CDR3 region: CSVVGQGDGYTF. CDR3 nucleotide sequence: TGCAGCGTTGTCGGACAGGGGGACGGCTACACCTTC.

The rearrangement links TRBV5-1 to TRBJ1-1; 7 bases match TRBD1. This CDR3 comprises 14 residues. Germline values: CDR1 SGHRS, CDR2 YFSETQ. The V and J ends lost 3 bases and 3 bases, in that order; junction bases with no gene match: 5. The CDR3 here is CASSSGDSYTEAFF. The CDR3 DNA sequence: TGCGCCAGCAGCTCAGGGGACAGCTACACTGAAGCTTTCTTT.